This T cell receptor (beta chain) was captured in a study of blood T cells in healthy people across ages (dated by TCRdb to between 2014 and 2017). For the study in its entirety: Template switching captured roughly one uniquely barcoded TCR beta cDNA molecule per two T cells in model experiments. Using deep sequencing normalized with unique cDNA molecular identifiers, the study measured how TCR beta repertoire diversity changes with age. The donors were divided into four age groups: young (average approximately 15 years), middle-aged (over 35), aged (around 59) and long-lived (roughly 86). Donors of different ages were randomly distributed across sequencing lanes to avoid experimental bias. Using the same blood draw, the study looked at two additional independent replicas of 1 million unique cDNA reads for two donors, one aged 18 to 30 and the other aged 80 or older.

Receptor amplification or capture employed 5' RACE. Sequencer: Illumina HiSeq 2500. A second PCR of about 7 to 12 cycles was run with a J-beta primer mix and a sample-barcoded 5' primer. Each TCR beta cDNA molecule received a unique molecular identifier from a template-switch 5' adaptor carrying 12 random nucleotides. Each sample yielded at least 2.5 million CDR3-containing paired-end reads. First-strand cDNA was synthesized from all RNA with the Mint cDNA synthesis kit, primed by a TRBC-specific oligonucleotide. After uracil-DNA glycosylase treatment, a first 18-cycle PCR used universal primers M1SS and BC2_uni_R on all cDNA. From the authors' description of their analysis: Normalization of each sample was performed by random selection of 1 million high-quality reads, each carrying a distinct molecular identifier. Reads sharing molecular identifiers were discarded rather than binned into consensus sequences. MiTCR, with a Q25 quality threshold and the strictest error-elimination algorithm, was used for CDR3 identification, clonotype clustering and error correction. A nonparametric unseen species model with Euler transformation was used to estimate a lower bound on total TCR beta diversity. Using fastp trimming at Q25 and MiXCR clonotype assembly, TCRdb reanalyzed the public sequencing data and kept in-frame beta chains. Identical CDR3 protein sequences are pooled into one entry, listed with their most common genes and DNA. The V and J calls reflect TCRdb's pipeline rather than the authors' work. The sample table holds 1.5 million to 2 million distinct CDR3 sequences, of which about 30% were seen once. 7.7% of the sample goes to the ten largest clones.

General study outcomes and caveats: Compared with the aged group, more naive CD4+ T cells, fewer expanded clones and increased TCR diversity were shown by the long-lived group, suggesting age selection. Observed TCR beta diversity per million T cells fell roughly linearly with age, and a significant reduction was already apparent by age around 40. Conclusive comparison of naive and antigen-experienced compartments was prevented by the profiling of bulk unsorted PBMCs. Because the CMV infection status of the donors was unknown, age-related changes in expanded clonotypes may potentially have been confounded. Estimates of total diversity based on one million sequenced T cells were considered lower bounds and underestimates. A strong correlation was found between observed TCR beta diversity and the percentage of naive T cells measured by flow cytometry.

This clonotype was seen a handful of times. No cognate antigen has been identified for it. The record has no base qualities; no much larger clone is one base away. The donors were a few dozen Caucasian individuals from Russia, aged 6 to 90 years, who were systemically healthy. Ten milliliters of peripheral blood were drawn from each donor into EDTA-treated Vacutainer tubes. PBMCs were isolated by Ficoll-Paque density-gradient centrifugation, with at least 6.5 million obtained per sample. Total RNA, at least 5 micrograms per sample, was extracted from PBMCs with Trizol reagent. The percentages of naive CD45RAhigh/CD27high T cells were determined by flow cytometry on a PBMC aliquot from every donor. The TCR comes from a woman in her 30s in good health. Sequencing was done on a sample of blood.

The CDR3 loop reads CASWTSGGWDTQYF. The nucleotide sequence reads TGTGCCAGCTGGACTAGCGGGGGATGGGATACGCAGTATTTT. The V and J genes are TRBV28 and TRBJ2-3; 13 central bases correspond to TRBD2. Based on the germline V gene, the CDR1 and CDR2 sequences are MDHEN and SYDVKM. V is trimmed back by 8 bases and J by 6 bases, and the junction contains 5 bases that no gene match accounts for. The CDR3 sequence holds 14 residues, the cysteine and phenylalanine included. CDR3 DNA is the only sequence kept; it has 42 bases, read in frame from the first base.